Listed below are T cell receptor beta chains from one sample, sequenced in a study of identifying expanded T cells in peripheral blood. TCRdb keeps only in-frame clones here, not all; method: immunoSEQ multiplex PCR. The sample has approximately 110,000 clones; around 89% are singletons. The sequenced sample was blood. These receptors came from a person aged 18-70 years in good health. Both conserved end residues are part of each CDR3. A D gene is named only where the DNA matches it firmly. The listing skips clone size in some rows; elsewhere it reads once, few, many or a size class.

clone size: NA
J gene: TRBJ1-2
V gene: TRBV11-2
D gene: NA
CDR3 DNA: TGTGCCAGCAGCTTAGACAGGGCCCCCGGCTATGGCTACACCTTC
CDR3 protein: CASSLDRAPGYGYTF

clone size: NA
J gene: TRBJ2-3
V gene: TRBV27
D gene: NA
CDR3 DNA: TGTGCCAGCAGTCGCGTTGGAGATACGCAGTATTTT
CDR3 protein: CASSRVGDTQYF

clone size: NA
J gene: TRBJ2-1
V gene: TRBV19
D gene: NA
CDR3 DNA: TGTGCCAGTAGTATAGATGTAGGGGGGGCCGGGTACAATGAGCAGTTCTTC
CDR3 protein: CASSIDVGGAGYNEQFF

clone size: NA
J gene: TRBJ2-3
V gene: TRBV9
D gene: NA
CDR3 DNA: TGTGCCAGCAGCGACAGGGATAATGGGATCACAGATACGCAGTATTTT
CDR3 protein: CASSDRDNGITDTQYF

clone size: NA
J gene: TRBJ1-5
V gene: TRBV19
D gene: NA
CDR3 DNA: TGTGCCAGTATGCCGAGAGGGTGGGATCAGCCCCAGCATTTT
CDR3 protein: CASMPRGWDQPQHF

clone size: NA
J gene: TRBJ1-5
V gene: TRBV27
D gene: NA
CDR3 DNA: TGTGCCAGCAGGGACGCCGGGACGGCAAAAGGGCCCCAGCATTTT
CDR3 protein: CASRDAGTAKGPQHF

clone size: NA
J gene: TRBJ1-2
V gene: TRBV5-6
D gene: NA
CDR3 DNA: TGTGCCAGCAGCTTGAGCGGTGGCCTCTGGGGAGGCTACACCTTC
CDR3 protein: CASSLSGGLWGGYTF

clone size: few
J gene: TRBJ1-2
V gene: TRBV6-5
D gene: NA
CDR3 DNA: TGTGCCAGCAGAGGCCTGGGACGGAACTATGGCTACACCTTC
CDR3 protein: CASRGLGRNYGYTF

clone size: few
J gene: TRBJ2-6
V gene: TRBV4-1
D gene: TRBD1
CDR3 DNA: TGCGCCAGCAGCCGCCGGGACAGGGGGCTCTCTGGGGCCAACGTCCTGACTTTC
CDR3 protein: CASSRRDRGLSGANVLTF

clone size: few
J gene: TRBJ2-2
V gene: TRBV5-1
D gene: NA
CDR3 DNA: TGCGCCAGCAGCTGGGGAGACAGGACCGGGGAGCTGTTTTTT
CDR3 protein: CASSWGDRTGELFF

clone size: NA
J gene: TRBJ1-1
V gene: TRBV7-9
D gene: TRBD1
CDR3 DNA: TGTGCCAGCAGGAGGGAGGGCAGGGGGAAAACTGAAGCTTTCTTT
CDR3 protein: CASRREGRGKTEAFF

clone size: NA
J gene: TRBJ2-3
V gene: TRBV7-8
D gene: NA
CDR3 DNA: TGTGCCAGCAGCCGCCCACCGGGGTACGGCACAGATACGCAGTATTTT
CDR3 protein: CASSRPPGYGTDTQYF

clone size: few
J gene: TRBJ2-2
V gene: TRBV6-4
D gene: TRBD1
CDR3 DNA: TGTGCCAGCAAACAGGGGGAAGCCGGGGAGCTGTTTTTT
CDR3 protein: CASKQGEAGELFF

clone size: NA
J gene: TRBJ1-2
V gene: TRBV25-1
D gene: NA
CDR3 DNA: TGTGCCAGCAGTGACGCCTACGGCTACACCTTC
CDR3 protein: CASSDAYGYTF

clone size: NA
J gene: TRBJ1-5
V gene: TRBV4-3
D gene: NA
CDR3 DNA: TGCGCCAGCAGCCAAGACGGTGGGCACAGGGCTGGACCCCAGCATTTT
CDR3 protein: CASSQDGGHRAGPQHF

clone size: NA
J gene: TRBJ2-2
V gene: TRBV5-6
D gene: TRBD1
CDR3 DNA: TGTGCCAGCAGCAAATGGGGACAGGAGAACACCGGGGAGCTGTTTTTT
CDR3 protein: CASSKWGQENTGELFF

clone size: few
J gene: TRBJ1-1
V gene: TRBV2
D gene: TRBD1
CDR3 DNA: TGTGCCAGCAGTGGACAGGGGAACACTGAAGCTTTCTTT
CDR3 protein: CASSGQGNTEAFF

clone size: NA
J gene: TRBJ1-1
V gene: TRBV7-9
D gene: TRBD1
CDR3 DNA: TGTGCCAGCAGCTTACGACAGGGGTCCGGAGCTTTCTTT
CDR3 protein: CASSLRQGSGAFF

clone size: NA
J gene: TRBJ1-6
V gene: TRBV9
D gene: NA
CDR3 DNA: TGTGCCAGCAGCGTAGGAGCGGGTTCTCAGGATTCACCCCTCCACTTT
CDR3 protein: CASSVGAGSQDSPLHF

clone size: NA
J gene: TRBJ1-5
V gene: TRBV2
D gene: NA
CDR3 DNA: TGTGCCAGCAGTGAAAGTGCTCGAGTCCATCATTTT
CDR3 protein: CASSESARVHHF

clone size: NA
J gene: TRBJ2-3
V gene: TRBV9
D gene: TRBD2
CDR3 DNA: TGTGCCAGCAGCGTAAGCGGGGGGAGCACAGATACGCAGTATTTT
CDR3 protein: CASSVSGGSTDTQYF

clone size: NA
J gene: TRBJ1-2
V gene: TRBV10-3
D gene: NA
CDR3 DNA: TGTGCCATCAGTGAGAACCAGGGCGATGGCTACACCTTC
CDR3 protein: CAISENQGDGYTF

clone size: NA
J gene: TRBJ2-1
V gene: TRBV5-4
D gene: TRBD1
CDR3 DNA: TGTGCCAGCAGCTTAGCGCCGGGACAGGGGGACAATGAGCAGTTCTTC
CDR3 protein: CASSLAPGQGDNEQFF